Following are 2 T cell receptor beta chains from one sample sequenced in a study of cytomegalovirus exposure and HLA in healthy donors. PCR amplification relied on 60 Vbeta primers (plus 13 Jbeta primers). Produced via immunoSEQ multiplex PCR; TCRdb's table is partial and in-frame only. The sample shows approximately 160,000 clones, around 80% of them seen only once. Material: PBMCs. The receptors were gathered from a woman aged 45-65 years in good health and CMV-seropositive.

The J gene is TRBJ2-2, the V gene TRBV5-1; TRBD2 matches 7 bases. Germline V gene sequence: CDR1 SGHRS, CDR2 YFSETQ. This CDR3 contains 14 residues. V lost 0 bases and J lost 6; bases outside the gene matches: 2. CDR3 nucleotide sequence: TGCGCCAGCAGCTTGGGACTAGCCTCCGGGGAGCTGTTTTTT. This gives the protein CASSLGLASGELFF. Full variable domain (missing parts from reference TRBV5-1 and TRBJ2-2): KAGVTQTPRYLIKTRGQQVTLSCSPISGHRSVSWYQQTPGQGLQFLFEYFSETQRNKGNFPGRFSGRQFSNSRSEMNVSTLELGDSALYLCASSLGLASGELFFGEGSRLTVL.

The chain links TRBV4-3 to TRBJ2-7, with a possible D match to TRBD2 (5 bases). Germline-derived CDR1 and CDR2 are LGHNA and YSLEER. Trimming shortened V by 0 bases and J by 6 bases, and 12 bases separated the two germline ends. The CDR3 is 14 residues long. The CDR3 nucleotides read TGCGCCAGCAGCCAAGATAGGACTTACCGCGAGCAGTACTTC. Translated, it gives CASSQDRTYREQYF.